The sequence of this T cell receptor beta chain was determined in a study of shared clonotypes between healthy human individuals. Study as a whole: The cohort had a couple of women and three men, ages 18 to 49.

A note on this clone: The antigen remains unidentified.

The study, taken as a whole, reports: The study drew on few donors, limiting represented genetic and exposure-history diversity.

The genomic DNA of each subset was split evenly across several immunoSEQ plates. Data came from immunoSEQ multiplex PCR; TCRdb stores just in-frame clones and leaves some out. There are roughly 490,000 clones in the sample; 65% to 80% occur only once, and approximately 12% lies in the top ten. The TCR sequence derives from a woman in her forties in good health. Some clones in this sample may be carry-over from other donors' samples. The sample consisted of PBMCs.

The CDR3 loop is CSAREGVEQYF. The CDR3 nucleotides are TGCAGTGCTAGAGAGGGAGTCGAGCAGTACTTC. This sequence joins TRBV20-1 and TRBJ2-7, with D possibly TRBD2 on 5 matching bases. Trimming took 0 bases from V and 6 from J, leaving 6 bases between them. The CDR3 runs to 11 residues. Germline V gives CDR1 DFQATT, CDR2 SNEGSKA (reference sequence).